The source of this T cell receptor (beta chain) is a study of cytomegalovirus exposure and HLA in healthy donors. Overall study results and limits: Presence/absence analyses took donor sequencing depth as roughly uniform.

Those who donated were healthy bone marrow donors. The V segment lost 5 bases and the J segment 6 bases; nucleotides outside the gene matches: 3. Germline-derived CDR1 and CDR2 are SGHRS and YFSETQ. CDR3 length: 15 amino acids. Amplification used 60 Vbeta primers and 13 Jbeta primers. The protocol was immunoSEQ multiplex PCR, while the TCRdb copy is restricted to in-frame clones and leaves out a portion. The table lists roughly 180,000 clones, 80% to 85% of them singletons. On this clone itself: The target antigen is unknown.

The TCR originated in a boy aged 2 to 10 in good health and CMV-seronegative. The sequenced sample consisted of PBMCs. V usage is TRBV5-1 and J usage is TRBJ2-2; 14 bases fit TRBD2. The CDR3 DNA sequence: TGCGCCAGCAGGCCGACTAGCGGGAGGGCCGGGGAGCTGTTTTTT. It encodes CASRPTSGRAGELFF.